This TCR beta chain appears in the sequencing data of a study of technical replicates of blood from a handful of donors. The table came from immunoSEQ multiplex PCR; TCRdb's copy has only in-frame clones and leaves some out. The sample includes 79,000 or so clones, 85% to 95% seen only once; the top ten take around 0.4%. Sequences were obtained from T cells isolated from PBMCs. The receptor's source is a human donor in good health.

In DNA form, the CDR3 reads TGTGCCAGCAGTGATCCGACGGGGGACCTTGGTCAGCCCCAGCATTTT. It encodes CASSDPTGDLGQPQHF. The chain recombines TRBV6-1 with TRBJ1-5; TRBD1 is a possible D gene (5 bases). V was trimmed by 3 bases and J by 6 bases, leaving 18 bases between them. Germline values: CDR1 MNHNS, CDR2 SASEGT. The CDR3 length is 16 residues.